The 24 T cell receptor beta chains below all came from one sample that was sequenced in a study of CD8 T cells in Susac syndrome (dated by TCRdb to the late 2010s). The receptor library was made with the immunoSEQ multiplex PCR assay. RNA was extracted using the RNeasy kit, and roughly 0.5 to 1 microgram was reverse transcribed with random hexamers. In TCRdb, the public reads were trimmed at Q25 with fastp and aligned with MiXCR, with productive beta chains retained. Entries are consolidated by CDR3 protein sequence, retaining the most common genes and DNA. This sample gives 160,000 or so distinct CDR3 sequences in total; around 94% of them show up just once. About 0.1% of the sample lies in the top ten. The sample consisted of CD4+ T cells from PBMCs. The receptor source for this set is a human donor with multiple sclerosis.

The rearrangement uses TRBV10-3 and TRBJ2-1; D unclear. V was pared by 4 bases and J by 5 bases, with 12 bases between. Germline assignment: CDR1 ENHRY and CDR2 SYGVKD. The CDR3 sequence is 14 residues long. The DNA of the CDR3 is TGTGCCATCAGTGCCGGGTCCCTAGACAATGAGCAGTTCTTC. This gives the protein CAISAGSLDNEQFF.

The rearrangement links TRBV4-1 to TRBJ2-3; 10 bases map to TRBD2. The J segment lost 8 bases and the V segment lost 2 bases, leaving 16 bases of the junction unmatched. The germline CDR1 and CDR2 sequences are MGHRA and YSYEKL. There are 18 residues in the CDR3. CDR3 nucleotide sequence: TGCGCCAGCAGCCAATGGGGGATGGGACTAGCGAAACCTACTACGCAGTATTTT. This sequence encodes CASSQWGMGLAKPTTQYF.

V is TRBV11-2 and J is TRBJ2-2, with D possibly being TRBD2 (5 bases). The CDR3 is made up of 15 amino acids. V was pared by 5 bases and J by 0 bases, with 10 bases between. Per the germline V gene, CDR1 is SGHAT and CDR2 is FQNNGV. The CDR3 nucleotides read TGTGCCAGCAGCCCCCGCGGGCCGAACACCGGGGAGCTGTTTTTT. This translates into CASSPRGPNTGELFF.

V usage is TRBV3-1 and J usage is TRBJ1-1; D remains ambiguous. This CDR3 is 12 amino acids long. Between the trimmed V and J ends, which lost 3 bases and 6 bases, there was a span of 8 bases. CDR1 and CDR2 from the germline V gene are LGHDT and YNNKEL (reference sequence). The CDR3 sequence is CASSHPGSEAFF. CDR3 DNA: TGTGCCAGCAGCCACCCGGGTTCTGAAGCTTTCTTT.

This chain uses TRBV30 with TRBJ1-5, with D unclear. Germline lookup yields CDR1 GTSNPN and CDR2 SVGIG (reference sequence). Trimming took off 1 base at V and 2 bases at J, with 15 bases between the two ends. This CDR3 region has 16 residues. The CDR3 sequence: CAWSAVGWRGNQPQHF. The DNA of the CDR3 is TGTGCCTGGAGTGCCGTTGGCTGGAGGGGCAATCAGCCCCAGCATTTT.

The rearrangement joins TRBV7-9 to TRBJ2-7; D uncertain. The CDR3 consists of 12 residues. Germline V gene data show CDR1 as SEHNR and CDR2 as FQNEAQ (reference sequence). The V end was cut by 2 bases, the J end by 0 bases, with 2 bases between. The CDR3 DNA reads TGTGCCAGCAGCTTAAGCTCCTACGAGCAGTACTTC. It specifies CASSLSSYEQYF.

This chain joins TRBV30 and TRBJ1-4; D unclear. V was pared by 0 bases and J by 0 bases, with 14 bases between. Per germline, CDR1 GTSNPN and CDR2 SVGIG (reference sequence). There are 17 residues in the CDR3. The CDR3 region has the DNA TGTGCCTGGAGTGTAGTTGGGTCGCCAGCAACTAATGAAAAACTGTTTTTT. Translated: CAWSVVGSPATNEKLFF. Looking up the rest from reference TRBV30 and TRBJ1-4 gives the full variable domain: SQTIHQWPATLVQPVGSPLSLECTVEGTSNPNLYWYRQAAGRGLQLLFYSVGIGQISSEVPQNLSASRPQDRQFILSSKKLLLSDSGFYLCAWSVVGSPATNEKLFFGSGTQLSVL.

The chain is built from TRBV9 and TRBJ2-7, with TRBD1 matching 8 bases. V was pared by 0 bases and J by 3 bases, with 2 bases of the junction left unmatched. The germline gives CDR1 SGDLS, CDR2 YYNGEE. This CDR3 has 14 amino acids. The CDR3 DNA follows: TGTGCCAGCAGCGTAGGACAGGGGATCTACGAGCAGTACTTC. It translates to CASSVGQGIYEQYF.

This rearrangement joins TRBV5-1 to TRBJ2-1; 10 bases align to TRBD1. CDR1 is SGHRS and CDR2 is YFSETQ in the germline V gene. The CDR3 has 14 amino acids. V dropped 4 bases and J dropped 7; count of bases not matched to a gene: 5. CDR3 in DNA: TGCGCCAGCAGCCATGGGACAGGGGCGAATGAGCAGTTCTTC. Amino acid sequence: CASSHGTGANEQFF.

This clonotype was seen only a few times. V is TRBV6-1 and J is TRBJ1-1, with D perhaps matching TRBD1 (5 bases). Germline V gene data show CDR1 as MNHNS and CDR2 as SASEGT. The length of the CDR3 is 14 residues. Trimming pared 6 bases from V and 1 base from J, leaving 12 bases between. The CDR3 coding sequence is TGTGCCAGCAGACCGGGGAGGGGGAACACTGAAGCTTTCTTT. Protein sequence: CASRPGRGNTEAFF.

V is TRBV7-9 and J is TRBJ2-7, with D perhaps matching TRBD2 (5 bases). The germline V gene has CDR1 SEHNR and CDR2 FQNEAQ (reference sequence). Trimming pared 3 bases from V and 3 bases from J, leaving 15 bases between. CDR3 size: 15 residues. The CDR3 sequence is CASSLSSGWVYEQYF. The CDR3 DNA reads as TGTGCCAGCAGCTTGTCAAGCGGATGGGTCTACGAGCAGTACTTC.

The chain combines TRBV10-3 with TRBJ2-3; 8 nucleotides line up with TRBD2. CDR1 and CDR2 (germline): ENHRY, SYGVKD. This CDR3 is 16 amino acids long. V lost 2 bases to trimming and J lost 8 bases; unmatched junction nucleotides: 12. This CDR3 reads CAISENRGLASVTQYF. The CDR3 DNA reads TGTGCCATCAGTGAGAACCGTGGACTAGCTTCAGTTACGCAGTATTTT.

The chain employs TRBV20-1 and TRBJ1-1, with 9 bases matching TRBD1. Germline V gives CDR1 DFQATT, CDR2 SNEGSKA (reference sequence). This CDR3 has 12 amino acids. J was trimmed by 6 bases and V by 2 bases; bases with no gene match: 1. The CDR3 spells CSARRQGAEAFF. The CDR3 DNA follows: TGCAGTGCTAGACGACAGGGGGCTGAAGCTTTCTTT.

The rearrangement uses TRBV5-1 and TRBJ2-1; 9 bases agree with TRBD1. The V and J ends lost 4 bases and 7 bases, in that order; junction bases with no gene match: 6. The CDR3 totals 14 residues. CDR1 and CDR2 (germline): SGHRS, YFSETQ. The CDR3 loop reads CASSPGTGSNEQFF. The DNA of the CDR3 is TGCGCCAGCAGCCCCGGGACAGGGTCGAATGAGCAGTTCTTC. The whole variable domain, filled in from reference TRBV5-1 and TRBJ2-1, reads KAGVTQTPRYLIKTRGQQVTLSCSPISGHRSVSWYQQTPGQGLQFLFEYFSETQRNKGNFPGRFSGRQFSNSRSEMNVSTLELGDSALYLCASSPGTGSNEQFFGPGTRLTVL.

V gene TRBV28 combines with J gene TRBJ2-1; 7 bases fit TRBD1. V shed 7 bases, J shed 1 base, and the junction held 4 bases outside the gene matches. The CDR3 consists of 14 residues. The germline V gene has CDR1 MDHEN and CDR2 SYDVKM. CDR3 sequence reads: CASITGESYNEQFF. The DNA for the CDR3 is TGTGCCAGCATTACAGGGGAATCCTACAATGAGCAGTTCTTC. Variable domain in full (rest from reference TRBV28 and TRBJ2-1): DVKVTQSSRYLVKRTGEKVFLECVQDMDHENMFWYRQDPGLGLRLIYFSYDVKMKEKGDIPEGYSVSREKKERFSLILESASTNQTSMYLCASITGESYNEQFFGPGTRLTVL.

This clonotype came up a few times. The V and J genes are TRBV29-1 and TRBJ2-7; 11 nucleotides match TRBD1. CDR1 is SQVTM and CDR2 is ANQGSEA in the germline V gene. The V segment lost 5 bases and the J segment 5 bases; nucleotides outside the gene matches: 5. This CDR3 spans 13 amino acids. CDR3 residues: CSVSDRGRHEQYF. As DNA, the CDR3 is TGCAGCGTTTCGGACAGGGGGCGCCACGAGCAGTACTTC.

J is TRBJ1-1 and V is TRBV5-1; perhaps TRBD1 as D (5 bases). Trimming took 3 bases from V and 2 from J, leaving 17 bases between them. The CDR3 spans 16 residues. The germline V gene encodes CDR1 SGHRS and CDR2 YFSETQ. The DNA for the CDR3 is TGCGCCAGCAGCTCGCGTCCGGCGGGGGGAAACACTGAAGCTTTCTTT. Its protein is CASSSRPAGGNTEAFF.

The V gene is TRBV29-1, the J gene TRBJ2-2; weak D call: TRBD1 (7 bases). Per the germline V gene, CDR1 is SQVTM and CDR2 is ANQGSEA. V lost 6 bases and J lost 1, with 12 bases in between. The CDR3 consists of 14 residues. In DNA, the CDR3 is TGCAGCGTGGGGGGACAGCAGAACACCGGGGAGCTGTTTTTT. It specifies CSVGGQQNTGELFF.

The chain is built from TRBV28 and TRBJ1-4; perhaps TRBD1 as D (5 bases). Germline CDR1 is MDHEN and CDR2 is SYDVKM. V was clipped by 10 bases and J by 8 bases, with 17 bases between them. CDR3 size: 13 residues. The CDR3 nucleotides are TGTGCCACCGAGGACGGGACCATCGAAAAACTGTTTTTT. This codes for CATEDGTIEKLFF.

The gene calls are TRBV6-1 and TRBJ2-5; D might be TRBD1 (7 bases). The germline V gene encodes CDR1 MNHNS and CDR2 SASEGT. The CDR3 contains 14 residues. The germline V and J ends were trimmed by 7 bases and 0 bases, with 12 bases remaining between them. CDR3 protein: CASTSRGDQETQYF. For the CDR3, the DNA is TGTGCCAGCACAAGCAGGGGGGACCAAGAGACCCAGTACTTC.

The chain is built from TRBV10-3 and TRBJ2-7; 8 nucleotides align to TRBD1. V dropped 7 bases and J dropped 1; count of bases not matched to a gene: 3. This CDR3 has 13 residues. Germline lookup yields CDR1 ENHRY and CDR2 SYGVKD. CDR3 protein: CAITTGASYEQYF. CDR3 bases: TGTGCCATCACGACAGGGGCGTCCTACGAGCAGTACTTC.

This chain joins TRBV12-3 or TRBV12-4 and TRBJ1-1, with D unresolved. Deletions cut 4 bases from V and 1 base from J, with 7 bases between. CDR3 size: 13 residues. The CDR3 nucleotides read TGTGCCAGCAGTTACCGGCAGAACACTGAAGCTTTCTTT. Its protein is CASSYRQNTEAFF.

The genes are TRBV29-1 and TRBJ1-5, with a possible D match to TRBD1 (5 bases). Germline V gene data show CDR1 as SQVTM and CDR2 as ANQGSEA. This CDR3 contains 12 residues. Trimming left V 5 bases short and J 4 bases short, with 9 bases between. The DNA for the CDR3 is TGCAGCGTTTCAGGGTCAAATCAGCCCCAGCATTTT. Protein: CSVSGSNQPQHF.

The V gene is TRBV4-3, the J gene TRBJ1-1; a possible D gene is TRBD1 (5 bases). V was pared by 1 base and J by 0 bases, with 12 bases between. The CDR3 has 16 amino acids. Looked up from germline, CDR1 is LGHNA and CDR2 is YSLEER. CDR3: CASSQVWGIMNTEAFF. In DNA form, the CDR3 reads TGCGCCAGCAGCCAAGTATGGGGGATCATGAACACTGAAGCTTTCTTT.